This TCR beta chain was sequenced in a study of neoadjuvant anti-PD-1 for oral cavity cancer. Study-wide context: Nivolumab at 3 mg/kg was mostly given biweekly, three to four doses, pre-surgery. General observations from the study: Post-nivolumab, blood T cell clonality was significantly elevated in non-responders. Pretreatment Treg/Th17 ratio correlated inversely with post-treatment tumor clonality.

V lost 1 base and J 6 bases, leaving 4 bases between the germline ends. Germline V gene sequence: CDR1 SGHDN, CDR2 FVKESK. The CDR3 loop spans 11 amino acids. In its sample, this clone was seen a few times. The antigen is unknown. Data came from immunoSEQ multiplex PCR; TCRdb stores just in-frame clones and leaves some out. This table holds approximately 15,000 clones, under 65% found once. Stage II-IVA oral cavity squamous cell carcinoma was new and untreated by systemic or radiation therapy. The input for sequencing was PBMCs, taken before nivolumab (anti-PD-1) treatment. The source of this sequence is a person between 40 and 85 years old with oral cavity squamous cell carcinoma. The rearrangement links TRBV14 to TRBJ2-7; no clear D. The CDR3 loop reads CASSQASEQYF. DNA for the CDR3: TGTGCCAGCAGCCAAGCGTCCGAGCAGTACTTC.